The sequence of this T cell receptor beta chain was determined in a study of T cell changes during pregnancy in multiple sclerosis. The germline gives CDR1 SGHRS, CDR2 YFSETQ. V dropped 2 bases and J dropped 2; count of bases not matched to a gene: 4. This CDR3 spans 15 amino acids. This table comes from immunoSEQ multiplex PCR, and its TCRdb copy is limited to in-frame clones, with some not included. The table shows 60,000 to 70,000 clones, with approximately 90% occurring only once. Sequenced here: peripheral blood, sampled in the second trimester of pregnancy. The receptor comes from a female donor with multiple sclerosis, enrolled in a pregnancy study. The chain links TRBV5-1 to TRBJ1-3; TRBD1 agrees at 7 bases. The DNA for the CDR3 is TGCGCCAGCAGCTTTTACGGGACAGCTGGAAACACCATATATTTT. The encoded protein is CASSFYGTAGNTIYF.